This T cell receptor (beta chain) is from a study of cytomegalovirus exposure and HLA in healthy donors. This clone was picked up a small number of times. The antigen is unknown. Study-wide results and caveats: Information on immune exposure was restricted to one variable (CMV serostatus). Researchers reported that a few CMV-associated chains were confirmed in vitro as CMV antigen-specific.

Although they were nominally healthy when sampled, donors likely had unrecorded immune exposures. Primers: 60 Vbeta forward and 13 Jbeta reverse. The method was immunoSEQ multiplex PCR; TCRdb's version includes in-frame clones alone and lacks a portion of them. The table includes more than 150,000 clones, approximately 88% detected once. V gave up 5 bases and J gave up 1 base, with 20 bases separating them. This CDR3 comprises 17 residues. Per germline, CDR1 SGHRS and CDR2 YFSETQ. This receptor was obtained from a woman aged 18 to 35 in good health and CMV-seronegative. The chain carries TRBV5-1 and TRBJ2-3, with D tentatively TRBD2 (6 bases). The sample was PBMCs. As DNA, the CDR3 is TGCGCCAGCAGTCCTTGGGGTGTCGGGGGTGGCACAGATACGCAGTATTTT. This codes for CASSPWGVGGGTDTQYF. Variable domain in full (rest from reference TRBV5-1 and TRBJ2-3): KAGVTQTPRYLIKTRGQQVTLSCSPISGHRSVSWYQQTPGQGLQFLFEYFSETQRNKGNFPGRFSGRQFSNSRSEMNVSTLELGDSALYLCASSPWGVGGGTDTQYFGPGTRLTVL.